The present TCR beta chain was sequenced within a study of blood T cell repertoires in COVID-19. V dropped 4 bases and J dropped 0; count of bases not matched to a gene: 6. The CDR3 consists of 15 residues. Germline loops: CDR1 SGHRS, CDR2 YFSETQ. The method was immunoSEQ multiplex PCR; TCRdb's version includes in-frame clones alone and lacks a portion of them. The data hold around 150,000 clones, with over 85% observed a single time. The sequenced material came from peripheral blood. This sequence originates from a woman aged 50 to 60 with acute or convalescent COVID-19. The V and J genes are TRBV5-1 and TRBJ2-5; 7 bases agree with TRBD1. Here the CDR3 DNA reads TGCGCCAGCAGCCTACCCACAGGGGACCAAGAGACCCAGTACTTC. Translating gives CASSLPTGDQETQYF.